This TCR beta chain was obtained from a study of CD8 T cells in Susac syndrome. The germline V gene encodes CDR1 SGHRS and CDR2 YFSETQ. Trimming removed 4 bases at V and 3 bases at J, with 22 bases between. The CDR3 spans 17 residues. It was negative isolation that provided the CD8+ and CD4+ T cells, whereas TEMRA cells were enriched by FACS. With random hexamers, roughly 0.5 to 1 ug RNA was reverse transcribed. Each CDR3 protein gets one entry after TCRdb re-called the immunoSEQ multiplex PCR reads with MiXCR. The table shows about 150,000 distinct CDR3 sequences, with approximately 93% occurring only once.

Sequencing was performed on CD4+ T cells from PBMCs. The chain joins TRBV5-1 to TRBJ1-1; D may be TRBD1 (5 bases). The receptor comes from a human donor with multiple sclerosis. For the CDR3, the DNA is TGCGCCAGCAGCAACACCCGGGGCGGGTCGCGGGACACTGAAGCTTTCTTT. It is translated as CASSNTRGGSRDTEAFF. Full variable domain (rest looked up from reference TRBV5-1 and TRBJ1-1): KAGVTQTPRYLIKTRGQQVTLSCSPISGHRSVSWYQQTPGQGLQFLFEYFSETQRNKGNFPGRFSGRQFSNSRSEMNVSTLELGDSALYLCASSNTRGGSRDTEAFFGQGTRLTVV.